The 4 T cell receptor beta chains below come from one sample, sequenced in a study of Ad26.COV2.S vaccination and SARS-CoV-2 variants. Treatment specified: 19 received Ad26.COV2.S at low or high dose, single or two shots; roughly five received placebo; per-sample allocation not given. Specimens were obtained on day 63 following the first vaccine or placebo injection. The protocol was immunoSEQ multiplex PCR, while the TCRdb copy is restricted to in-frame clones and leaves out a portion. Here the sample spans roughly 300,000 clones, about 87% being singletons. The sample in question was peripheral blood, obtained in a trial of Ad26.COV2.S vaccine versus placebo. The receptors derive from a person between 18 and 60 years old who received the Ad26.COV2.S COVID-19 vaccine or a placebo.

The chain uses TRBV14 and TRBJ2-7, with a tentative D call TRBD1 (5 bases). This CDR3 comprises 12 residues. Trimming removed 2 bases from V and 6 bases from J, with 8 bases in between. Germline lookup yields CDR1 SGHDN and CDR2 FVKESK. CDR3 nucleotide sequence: TGTGCCAGCAGCCAATATAGGGGCGAGCAGTACTTC. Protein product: CASSQYRGEQYF.

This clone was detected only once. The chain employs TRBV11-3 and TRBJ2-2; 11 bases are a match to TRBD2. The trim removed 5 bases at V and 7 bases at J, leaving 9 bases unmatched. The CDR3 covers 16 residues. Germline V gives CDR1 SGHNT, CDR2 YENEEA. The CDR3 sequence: CASSGIAGGLNGELFF. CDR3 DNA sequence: TGTGCCAGCAGCGGTATAGCGGGGGGGCTTAACGGGGAGCTGTTTTTT.

CDR3 loop: CSAGTEFGPQHF. The CDR3 nucleotides read TGCAGCGCCGGGACCGAGTTTGGGCCCCAGCATTTT. The genes are TRBV29-1 and TRBJ1-5, with a possible D match to TRBD1 (5 bases). The germline V and J ends were trimmed by 7 bases and 9 bases, with 16 bases remaining between them. The germline V gene has CDR1 SQVTM and CDR2 ANQGSEA. The CDR3 loop spans 12 amino acids. Full variable domain (rest looked up from reference TRBV29-1 and TRBJ1-5): SAVISQKPSRDICQRGTSLTIQCQVDSQVTMMFWYRQQPGQSLTLIATANQGSEATYESGFVIDKFPISRPNLTFSTLTVSNMSPEDSSIYLCSAGTEFGPQHFGDGTRLSIL.

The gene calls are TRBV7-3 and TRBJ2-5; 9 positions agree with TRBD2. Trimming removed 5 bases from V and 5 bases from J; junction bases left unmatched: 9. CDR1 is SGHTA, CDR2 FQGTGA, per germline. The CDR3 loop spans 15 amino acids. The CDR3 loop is CASSPQAGGWETQYF. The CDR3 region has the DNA TGTGCCAGCAGCCCCCAAGCGGGAGGTTGGGAGACCCAGTACTTC.